Presented here are 14 T cell receptor beta chains from one specimen sequenced in a study of control samples from healthy donors and cancer patients. Generated by immunoSEQ multiplex PCR, the TCRdb table keeps only in-frame clones and is missing some. The sample records 110,000 to 150,000 clones, roughly 94% being singletons. The specimen sequenced was PBMCs. The receptors stem from a man aged 60 to 75 with colorectal cancer.

The chain carries TRBV5-5 and TRBJ2-4; 7 positions agree with TRBD1. This CDR3 is 12 amino acids long. Per germline, CDR1 SGHKS and CDR2 YYEKEE (reference sequence). J gave up 13 bases and V 2 bases, and 6 bases lay outside the gene matches. This CDR3 is CASSFGQDLQYF. CDR3 DNA: TGTGCCAGCAGCTTCGGACAGGACTTACAGTACTTC.

The chain is built from TRBV5-1 and TRBJ2-7; TRBD1 agrees at 9 bases. Germline V CDR1 and CDR2: SGHRS, YFSETQ. This CDR3 region has 15 residues. The V and J ends lost 4 bases and 3 bases, in that order; junction bases with no gene match: 8. The CDR3 nucleotides read TGCGCCAGCAGCCCCCCCCGGACAGGGGTCTACGAGCAGTACTTC. It codes for CASSPPRTGVYEQYF.

This chain uses TRBV7-9 with TRBJ2-2; maybe TRBD1 (5 bases). V gave up 5 bases and J gave up 2 bases, with 15 bases separating them. This CDR3 contains 16 residues. Germline V gene data show CDR1 as SEHNR and CDR2 as FQNEAQ (reference sequence). Here the CDR3 DNA reads TGTGCCAGCAGCCCAGCCCCGCAGGGTAACACCGGGGAGCTGTTTTTT. As protein: CASSPAPQGNTGELFF. The variable domain in full, with the rest retrieved from reference TRBV7-9 and TRBJ2-2, is DTGVSQNPRHKITKRGQNVTFRCDPISEHNRLYWYRQTLGQGPEFLTYFQNEAQLEKSRLLSDRFSAERPKGSFSTLEIQRTEQGDSAMYLCASSPAPQGNTGELFFGEGSRLTVL.

This chain joins TRBV6-5 and TRBJ1-2; 7 bases line up with TRBD1. This CDR3 is built from 12 residues. V shed 5 bases, J shed 5 bases, and the junction held 2 bases outside the gene matches. The V gene's germline CDR1 is MNHEY and CDR2 SVGAGI. The CDR3 region is CASSPGQYGYTF. Written as DNA, the CDR3 is TGTGCCAGCAGTCCGGGACAGTATGGCTACACCTTC.

This CDR3 reads CASSLDWSSITLHF. For the CDR3, the DNA is TGTGCCAGCAGCTTAGATTGGTCCTCCATTACCCTCCACTTT. V is TRBV7-9 and J is TRBJ1-6, with unresolved D. The CDR3 extends over 14 amino acids. Trimming stripped 1 base from V and 14 bases from J, with 15 bases between. CDR1 and CDR2 from the germline V gene are SEHNR and FQNEAQ (reference sequence).

This clone was recorded only once. The CDR3 reads CASSAYNGELFF. CDR3 coding DNA: TGTGCCAGCAGCGCCTATAACGGGGAGCTGTTTTTT. V usage is TRBV9 and J usage is TRBJ2-2; D is unresolved. The germline V gene encodes CDR1 SGDLS and CDR2 YYNGEE. This CDR3 has 12 amino acids. Trimming took off 3 bases at V and 7 bases at J, with 7 bases between the two ends.

This sequence joins TRBV3-1 (or the pseudogene TRBV3-2) and TRBJ1-4; 8 positions match TRBD1. This CDR3 is 15 amino acids long. Looked up from germline, CDR1 is LGHDT and CDR2 is YNNKEL (reference sequence). Germline trimming cut 4 bases from V and 4 bases from J; bases unmatched to any gene: 5. CDR3 sequence reads: CASSLQGAHNEKLFF. In DNA form, the CDR3 reads TGTGCCAGCAGCCTCCAGGGGGCACATAATGAAAAACTGTTTTTT.

The chain links TRBV24-1 to TRBJ1-5; D is unclear. Germline V lookup: CDR1 KGHDR, CDR2 SFDVKD. CDR3 size: 13 residues. Trimming cost V 4 bases and J 1 base, with 4 bases left between them. The CDR3 coding sequence is TGTGCCACCAGTGACGCAAGCAATCAGCCCCAGCATTTT. As protein: CATSDASNQPQHF.

J is TRBJ1-1 and V is TRBV28, with a weak D call TRBD1 (5 bases). Germline V lookup: CDR1 MDHEN, CDR2 SYDVKM. V lost 3 bases and J lost 3, with 20 bases in between. This CDR3 has 17 residues. In DNA, the CDR3 is TGTGCCAGCAGTTTTTATAGGCAGGGTGGGTCGGACACTGAAGCTTTCTTT. Its protein is CASSFYRQGGSDTEAFF.

V is TRBV5-1 and J is TRBJ2-3; D gene unclear. CDR1 and CDR2 (germline): SGHRS, YFSETQ. The CDR3 loop spans 15 amino acids. V was shortened by 0 bases and J by 1 base, with 9 bases between the two germline ends. The CDR3 region is CASSLGVGGTDTQYF. The CDR3 DNA follows: TGCGCCAGCAGCTTGGGGGTCGGCGGCACAGATACGCAGTATTTT. Full variable domain (outside the CDR3, taken from reference TRBV5-1 and TRBJ2-3): KAGVTQTPRYLIKTRGQQVTLSCSPISGHRSVSWYQQTPGQGLQFLFEYFSETQRNKGNFPGRFSGRQFSNSRSEMNVSTLELGDSALYLCASSLGVGGTDTQYFGPGTRLTVL.

V is TRBV27 and J is TRBJ1-5; possible D gene TRBD1, 6 bases. The CDR3 is 16 residues long. The V gene's germline CDR1 is MNHEY and CDR2 SMNVEV (reference sequence). Trimming pared 0 bases from V and 2 bases from J, leaving 11 bases between. The CDR3 spells CASSLSSAGGNQPQHF. CDR3 DNA sequence: TGTGCCAGCAGTTTATCGTCGGCAGGGGGCAATCAGCCCCAGCATTTT.

J is TRBJ1-6 and V is TRBV19, with D possibly matching TRBD1 (6 bases). Germline V gene lookup returns CDR1 LNHDA and CDR2 SQIVND (reference sequence). V lost 0 bases and J lost 7, with 16 bases in between. The CDR3 runs to 17 residues. The CDR3 sequence is CASSIDGGATGNSPLHF. CDR3 in DNA: TGTGCCAGTAGTATAGACGGGGGGGCTACGGGAAATTCACCCCTCCACTTT.

In this sample, this clone turned up a few times. This chain joins TRBV19 and TRBJ1-6; D gene uncertain. CDR1 and CDR2 from the germline V gene are LNHDA and SQIVND (reference sequence). This CDR3 is 15 amino acids long. V dropped 3 bases and J dropped 10 bases, with 16 bases sitting between them. CDR3 coding DNA: TGTGCCAGTAGTATTTATGGCAGAGATGGGTCACCCCTCCACTTT. This sequence encodes CASSIYGRDGSPLHF.

This clone was counted between two and nine times. This chain links TRBV27 with TRBJ1-3; D remains ambiguous. Germline values: CDR1 MNHEY, CDR2 SMNVEV (reference sequence). V was cut by 5 bases and J by 0 bases, with 11 bases left in between. The CDR3 runs to 15 residues. The CDR3 sequence is CASSPSVISGNTIYF. In nucleotides, the CDR3 is TGTGCCAGCAGTCCCTCAGTAATCTCTGGAAACACCATATATTTT.